These T cell receptor beta chains were read from a single sample in a study of cytomegalovirus exposure and HLA in healthy donors. The repertoire was sequenced with immunoSEQ multiplex PCR; TCRdb's copy has only in-frame clones and lacks some. In the table there are 90,000 to 150,000 clones, about three quarters of which are singletons. The sequenced sample was PBMCs. Every receptor here comes from a woman in her 30s in good health and CMV-seropositive. Both conserved end residues are part of each CDR3. Each record gives: clone size, V gene, D gene, J gene, CDR3 protein, CDR3 DNA. The D gene is left open where the match is weak. Not every row has a clone size; where given, it reads once, few, many or a size class.

clone_size: .; v_call: TRBV6-6; d_call: TRBD2; j_call: TRBJ2-7; cdr3_aa: CASSYSVLAGGYEQYF; cdr3_nt: TGTGCCAGCAGTTACTCGGTCCTAGCGGGGGGCTACGAGCAGTACTTC
clone_size: .; v_call: TRBV5-1; d_call: TRBD1; j_call: TRBJ2-5; cdr3_aa: CASSGTPGQGADLYF; cdr3_nt: TGCGCCAGCAGCGGAACGCCGGGACAGGGGGCCGACCTTTACTTC
clone_size: .; v_call: TRBV28; d_call: .; j_call: TRBJ1-2; cdr3_aa: CASSGRDGYTF; cdr3_nt: TGTGCCAGCAGTGGCAGGGATGGCTACACCTTC
clone_size: once; v_call: TRBV18; d_call: .; j_call: TRBJ1-2; cdr3_aa: CASSPPSRVDYGYTF; cdr3_nt: TGTGCCAGCTCACCACCCTCCAGGGTGGACTATGGCTACACCTTC
clone_size: .; v_call: TRBV7-9; d_call: .; j_call: TRBJ2-1; cdr3_aa: CASSRKLAGRNNNEQFF; cdr3_nt: TGTGCCAGCAGTCGGAAGCTTGCGGGACGGAACAACAATGAGCAGTTCTTC
clone_size: .; v_call: TRBV6-1; d_call: .; j_call: TRBJ2-3; cdr3_aa: CASSEALAGSTDTQYF; cdr3_nt: TGTGCCAGCAGTGAAGCGCTGGCGGGGAGCACAGATACGCAGTATTTT
clone_size: few; v_call: TRBV7-9; d_call: TRBD1; j_call: TRBJ2-7; cdr3_aa: CASSSDVDRGEQYF; cdr3_nt: TGTGCCAGCAGCTCCGACGTAGACAGGGGCGAGCAGTACTTC
clone_size: few; v_call: TRBV7-2; d_call: TRBD2; j_call: TRBJ2-7; cdr3_aa: CASSLISGGPYEQYF; cdr3_nt: TGTGCCAGCAGCTTAATTAGCGGGGGTCCCTACGAGCAGTACTTC
clone_size: .; v_call: TRBV28; d_call: TRBD2; j_call: TRBJ2-2; cdr3_aa: CASNQLAGGLVGELFF; cdr3_nt: TGTGCCAGCAACCAACTAGCGGGGGGGCTAGTCGGGGAGCTGTTTTTT
clone_size: .; v_call: TRBV5-4; d_call: .; j_call: TRBJ2-3; cdr3_aa: CASSRWTGGQTTDTQYF; cdr3_nt: TGTGCCAGCAGCCGATGGACCGGGGGACAGACCACAGATACGCAGTATTTT
clone_size: .; v_call: TRBV7-9; d_call: TRBD1; j_call: TRBJ2-2; cdr3_aa: CASSPENRDRAGKWELFF; cdr3_nt: TGTGCCAGCAGCCCCGAAAACCGGGACAGGGCTGGAAAGTGGGAGCTGTTTTTT
clone_size: .; v_call: TRBV5-1; d_call: .; j_call: TRBJ2-5; cdr3_aa: CASSSFRTSQETQYF; cdr3_nt: TGCGCCAGCAGCTCGTTCCGGACAAGCCAAGAGACCCAGTACTTC
clone_size: once; v_call: TRBV5-1; d_call: TRBD1; j_call: TRBJ1-1; cdr3_aa: CASSLPTGSGTEAFF; cdr3_nt: TGCGCCAGCAGCTTACCGACAGGGAGTGGGACTGAAGCTTTCTTT
clone_size: once; v_call: TRBV2; d_call: .; j_call: TRBJ2-7; cdr3_aa: CASSEYRDNEQYF; cdr3_nt: TGTGCCAGCAGTGAGTACAGGGACAACGAGCAGTACTTC
clone_size: .; v_call: TRBV7-2; d_call: .; j_call: TRBJ1-1; cdr3_aa: CASSHWWGGNTEAFF; cdr3_nt: TGTGCCAGCAGTCACTGGTGGGGAGGTAACACTGAAGCTTTCTTT
clone_size: .; v_call: TRBV5-6; d_call: TRBD1; j_call: TRBJ1-2; cdr3_aa: CASSLQGVDYGYTF; cdr3_nt: TGTGCCAGCAGCTTACAGGGGGTGGACTATGGCTACACCTTC
clone_size: .; v_call: TRBV29-1; d_call: .; j_call: TRBJ2-5; cdr3_aa: CSVSGGKGETQYF; cdr3_nt: TGCAGCGTGTCTGGCGGAAAGGGGGAGACCCAGTACTTC
clone_size: .; v_call: TRBV6-1; d_call: .; j_call: TRBJ1-5; cdr3_aa: CASSGLTVGYQPQHF; cdr3_nt: TGTGCCAGCAGTGGACTGACAGTGGGCTATCAGCCCCAGCATTTT
clone_size: .; v_call: TRBV5-1; d_call: .; j_call: TRBJ1-1; cdr3_aa: CASSAAGQANTEAFF; cdr3_nt: TGCGCCAGCAGCGCAGCGGGACAAGCAAACACTGAAGCTTTCTTT
clone_size: .; v_call: TRBV4-1; d_call: TRBD2; j_call: TRBJ2-3; cdr3_aa: CASSQGLAGGPTRDTQYF; cdr3_nt: TGCGCCAGCAGCCAAGGGCTAGCGGGGGGACCCACCAGGGATACGCAGTATTTT
clone_size: .; v_call: TRBV5-4; d_call: .; j_call: TRBJ1-1; cdr3_aa: CASSLGGRGTEAFF; cdr3_nt: TGTGCCAGCAGCCTCGGCGGGCGAGGCACTGAAGCTTTCTTT
clone_size: .; v_call: TRBV4-3; d_call: TRBD1; j_call: TRBJ1-4; cdr3_aa: CASSPGRDRLGEKLFF; cdr3_nt: TGCGCCAGCAGCCCGGGGAGGGACAGGCTCGGTGAAAAACTGTTTTTT
clone_size: .; v_call: TRBV28; d_call: TRBD1; j_call: TRBJ1-5; cdr3_aa: CASGEQGWNQPQHF; cdr3_nt: TGTGCCAGCGGCGAACAGGGGTGGAATCAGCCCCAGCATTTT
clone_size: once; v_call: TRBV4-3; d_call: TRBD1; j_call: TRBJ2-3; cdr3_aa: CASSLTRQGHDTQYF; cdr3_nt: TGCGCCAGCAGCCTAACGCGACAGGGTCACGATACGCAGTATTTT
clone_size: .; v_call: TRBV11-2; d_call: .; j_call: TRBJ2-1; cdr3_aa: CASRDTRYNEQFF; cdr3_nt: TGTGCCAGCAGGGATACTAGATACAATGAGCAGTTCTTC
clone_size: .; v_call: TRBV6-6; d_call: TRBD1; j_call: TRBJ1-2; cdr3_aa: CASRGTGGGYTF; cdr3_nt: TGTGCCAGCAGAGGGACAGGGGGAGGCTACACCTTC
clone_size: few; v_call: TRBV7-9; d_call: .; j_call: TRBJ2-7; cdr3_aa: CSSSVQYEQYF; cdr3_nt: TGTTCCAGCAGCGTGCAGTACGAGCAGTACTTC
clone_size: .; v_call: TRBV4-2; d_call: .; j_call: TRBJ1-6; cdr3_aa: CASSRTVNSPLHF; cdr3_nt: TGTGCCAGCAGCCGCACAGTTAATTCACCCCTCCACTTT
clone_size: .; v_call: TRBV11-2; d_call: .; j_call: TRBJ1-2; cdr3_aa: CASSLGANYGYTF; cdr3_nt: TGTGCCAGCAGCTTGGGAGCTAACTATGGCTACACCTTC
clone_size: .; v_call: TRBV4-2; d_call: .; j_call: TRBJ2-2; cdr3_aa: CASSQGRGGRGLNTGELFF; cdr3_nt: TGTGCCAGCAGCCAAGGACGTGGCGGGCGGGGGCTTAACACCGGGGAGCTGTTTTTT
clone_size: few; v_call: TRBV4-1; d_call: .; j_call: TRBJ1-2; cdr3_aa: CASSQDPPYGYTF; cdr3_nt: TGCGCCAGCAGCCAAGATCCCCCATATGGCTACACCTTC
clone_size: .; v_call: TRBV6-5; d_call: TRBD2; j_call: TRBJ2-7; cdr3_aa: CASSFIAGGLYEQYF; cdr3_nt: TGTGCCAGCAGTTTCATAGCGGGGGGGCTCTACGAGCAGTACTTC
clone_size: .; v_call: TRBV6-1; d_call: .; j_call: TRBJ1-1; cdr3_aa: CASSFGGTEAFF; cdr3_nt: TGTGCCAGCAGTTTCGGCGGGACTGAAGCTTTCTTT
clone_size: .; v_call: TRBV5-4; d_call: .; j_call: TRBJ1-6; cdr3_aa: CASSLSSAAGSPLHF; cdr3_nt: TGTGCCAGCAGCTTGAGTTCGGCGGCGGGTTCACCCCTCCACTTT
clone_size: .; v_call: TRBV28; d_call: .; j_call: TRBJ2-3; cdr3_aa: CASLHNLDSEQYF; cdr3_nt: TGTGCCAGCCTACATAACCTAGACTCGGAGCAGTATTTT
clone_size: .; v_call: TRBV7-8; d_call: TRBD2; j_call: TRBJ2-7; cdr3_aa: CASSLLSGGLEIYEQYF; cdr3_nt: TGTGCCAGCAGCTTATTGAGCGGGGGGCTGGAGATCTACGAGCAGTACTTC
clone_size: few; v_call: TRBV27; d_call: .; j_call: TRBJ2-5; cdr3_aa: CASSFETRGTQYF; cdr3_nt: TGTGCCAGCAGTTTCGAGACCCGCGGGACCCAGTACTTC
clone_size: .; v_call: TRBV9; d_call: .; j_call: TRBJ2-3; cdr3_aa: CASSVQKDTQYF; cdr3_nt: TGTGCCAGCAGCGTACAGAAAGATACGCAGTATTTT
clone_size: .; v_call: TRBV10-3; d_call: TRBD1; j_call: TRBJ2-5; cdr3_aa: CAISAGITGDETQYF; cdr3_nt: TGTGCCATCAGTGCCGGAATCACAGGGGATGAGACCCAGTACTTC
clone_size: .; v_call: TRBV7-9; d_call: .; j_call: TRBJ2-1; cdr3_aa: CASTPSVTAYNEQFF; cdr3_nt: TGTGCCAGCACCCCGTCCGTCACAGCCTACAATGAGCAGTTCTTC
clone_size: .; v_call: TRBV28; d_call: TRBD1; j_call: TRBJ1-1; cdr3_aa: CASSFPPQGVEAFF; cdr3_nt: TGTGCCAGCAGTTTCCCCCCCCAGGGGGTTGAAGCTTTCTTT
clone_size: few; v_call: TRBV5-1; d_call: .; j_call: TRBJ2-7; cdr3_aa: CASSLDRTYEQYF; cdr3_nt: TGCGCCAGCAGCTTGGACAGAACCTACGAGCAGTACTTC
clone_size: .; v_call: TRBV7-9; d_call: TRBD2; j_call: TRBJ2-3; cdr3_aa: CASSPVAGGVTDTQYF; cdr3_nt: TGTGCCAGCAGCCCGGTAGCGGGGGGGGTTACAGATACGCAGTATTTT
clone_size: .; v_call: TRBV7-2; d_call: TRBD2; j_call: TRBJ2-7; cdr3_aa: CASSLQRGSYEQYF; cdr3_nt: TGTGCCAGCAGCTTGCAGCGGGGCTCCTACGAGCAGTACTTC
clone_size: .; v_call: TRBV10-3; d_call: .; j_call: TRBJ1-1; cdr3_aa: CAARTGGNTEAFF; cdr3_nt: TGTGCCGCTCGCACGGGTGGGAACACTGAAGCTTTCTTT
clone_size: .; v_call: TRBV6-1; d_call: .; j_call: TRBJ1-1; cdr3_aa: CASSESGSENTEAFF; cdr3_nt: TGTGCCAGCAGTGAGTCGGGGAGTGAGAACACTGAAGCTTTCTTT
clone_size: .; v_call: TRBV30; d_call: TRBD1; j_call: TRBJ1-2; cdr3_aa: CAWRNPGTGRGYTF; cdr3_nt: TGTGCCTGGAGAAACCCAGGGACAGGACGGGGCTACACCTTC
clone_size: .; v_call: TRBV5-1; d_call: TRBD2; j_call: TRBJ2-3; cdr3_aa: CASSFVTKLAGGTDTQYF; cdr3_nt: TGCGCCAGCAGCTTTGTAACGAAACTAGCGGGTGGAACAGATACGCAGTATTTT
clone_size: .; v_call: TRBV30; d_call: .; j_call: TRBJ2-1; cdr3_aa: CAWSVSNNEQFF; cdr3_nt: TGTGCCTGGAGTGTGTCAAACAATGAGCAGTTCTTC
clone_size: .; v_call: TRBV30; d_call: TRBD2; j_call: TRBJ2-5; cdr3_aa: CAWSGIGDGGGWVDQETQYF; cdr3_nt: TGTGCCTGGAGTGGGATAGGGGATGGCGGGGGGTGGGTGGACCAAGAGACCCAGTACTTC